The 2 T cell receptor beta chains in this list originate from one sample, sequenced in a study of shared clonotypes between healthy human individuals. Positively selected for CCR7, the CD45RO-negative cells used as naive CD8 cells excluded terminally differentiated effector memory CD45RA+ cells. TCRdb keeps only in-frame clones here, not all; method: immunoSEQ multiplex PCR. Among around 1,900,000 clones, 93% were seen once, and the ten largest hold around 1.8%. Sequencing was carried out using naive CD8+ T cells from PBMCs. Receptors were obtained from a young man in good health. Some clones in this sample may be carry-over from other donors' samples.

The J gene is TRBJ1-5, the V gene TRBV28, with D unresolved. V was trimmed by 4 bases and J by 1 base, leaving 8 bases between them. CDR3 length: 14 residues. Looked up from germline, CDR1 is MDHEN and CDR2 is SYDVKM. DNA of the CDR3: TGTGCCAGCAGTTCTCCGGACAGCAATCAGCCCCAGCATTTT. Translating gives CASSSPDSNQPQHF.

The CDR3 DNA reads as TGTGCCACCAGTAGGGGGTGGGATACGCAGTATTTT. Translating gives CATSRGWDTQYF. The chain employs TRBV15 and TRBJ2-3, with D perhaps matching TRBD1 (6 bases). This CDR3 is built from 12 residues. The germline V gene has CDR1 LNHNV and CDR2 YYDKDF (reference sequence). V was shortened by 6 bases and J by 6 bases, with 10 bases between the two germline ends.